The 31 T cell receptor beta chains given below trace back to one sample, sequenced in a study of naive and memory T cell subsets. TCR cDNA received a 3' ligated oligonucleotide that carried a UMI. Ligated cDNA underwent four rounds of PCR with nested alpha and beta constant region primers and SP2. TCRdb re-called the 5' RACE reads with MiXCR, one entry per CDR3 protein. Of 57,000 or so distinct CDR3 sequences detected, 5.5% to 8.5% appear once; the ten largest clones hold 8.5% to 10%. The receptors originated from a male donor in good health.

Many counts were recorded for this clonotype. The genes are TRBV3-1 and TRBJ1-1; D unclear. V lost 2 bases and J lost 9, with 16 bases in between. The CDR3 is made up of 14 amino acids. Germline CDR1 is LGHDT and CDR2 is YNNKEL (reference sequence). DNA of the CDR3: TGTGCCAGCAGCCAATTTCTCCCGAGGGAACAAGCTTTCTTT. Residues: CASSQFLPREQAFF.

This sequence joins TRBV5-4 and TRBJ2-1, with 11 bases fitting TRBD2. Germline V gives CDR1 SGHNT, CDR2 YYREEE (reference sequence). V shed 3 bases, J shed 4 bases, and the junction held 3 bases outside the gene matches. The CDR3 extends over 15 amino acids. In DNA form, the CDR3 reads TGTGCCAGCAGCTGGTGGACTAGCGGGTACAATGAGCAGTTCTTC. This translates into CASSWWTSGYNEQFF.

This chain uses TRBV10-3 with TRBJ2-3; D possibly corresponds to TRBD2 (5 bases). Trimming pared 10 bases from V and 0 bases from J, leaving 8 bases between. The CDR3 consists of 12 residues. CDR1 is ENHRY and CDR2 is SYGVKD in the germline V gene. The CDR3 region is CATGLSTDTQYF. In DNA, the CDR3 is TGTGCCACCGGACTCAGCACAGATACGCAGTATTTT.

This clonotype has only a few counts. The CDR3 DNA sequence: TGCAGCGTTGAAGCTGTCAGGGGGGGCTATGGCTACACCTTC. It codes for CSVEAVRGGYGYTF. The J gene is TRBJ1-2, the V gene TRBV29-1, with TRBD1 matching over 7 bases. Germline V gives CDR1 SQVTM, CDR2 ANQGSEA. V dropped 1 base and J dropped 4; count of bases not matched to a gene: 6. The CDR3 is made up of 14 amino acids.

This chain links TRBV12-5 with TRBJ2-7; D not certain. Between the trimmed V and J ends, which lost 7 bases and 6 bases, there was a span of 10 bases. The germline V gene encodes CDR1 LGHNT and CDR2 FRNRAP. This CDR3 comprises 11 residues. CDR3 residues: CASAVTSEQYF. The CDR3 DNA reads TGTGCTAGTGCTGTGACCAGCGAGCAGTACTTC.

The V and J genes are TRBV6-1 and TRBJ1-3; D perhaps matches TRBD1 (5 bases). V lost 2 bases and J 0 bases, leaving 11 bases between the germline ends. The CDR3 has 16 residues. CDR1 is MNHNS and CDR2 is SASEGT in the germline V gene. The CDR3 nucleotides are TGTGCCAGCAGTGAAAACCCCGGGGCCTCTGGAAACACCATATATTTT. Translating gives CASSENPGASGNTIYF.

This clonotype was detected a few times. The V and J genes are TRBV2 and TRBJ2-3; maybe TRBD1 (6 bases). Germline V gives CDR1 SNHLY, CDR2 FYNNEI. The CDR3 extends over 17 amino acids. V was pared by 2 bases and J by 6 bases, with 21 bases between. CDR3: CASSERQGTGPRDTQYF. In nucleotides, the CDR3 is TGTGCCAGCAGTGAAAGGCAGGGGACGGGGCCCAGGGATACGCAGTATTTT.

This clonotype was seen ten or more times. The rearrangement joins TRBV4-1 to TRBJ2-1, with 16 bases aligning to TRBD2. CDR1 and CDR2 from the germline V gene are MGHRA and YSYEKL. CDR3 length equals 19 residues. The trim removed 3 bases at V and 7 bases at J, leaving 12 bases unmatched. The CDR3 loop reads CASSHPGLAGGPENNEQFF. The CDR3 DNA reads TGCGCCAGCAGCCACCCGGGACTAGCGGGGGGGCCAGAGAATAATGAGCAGTTCTTC.

To note about this clonotype: This could be a read error, since a much larger clone is one nucleotide away. J is TRBJ1-1 and V is TRBV4-1; the match to TRBD1 covers 11 bases. The V and J ends lost 4 bases and 4 bases, in that order; junction bases with no gene match: 8. CDR3 size: 16 residues. CDR1 is MGHRA, CDR2 YSYEKL, per germline. The CDR3 sequence: CASSLSGQGGTTEAFF. The CDR3 nucleotides read TGCGCCAGCAGCCTATCGGGACAGGGGGGTACCACTGAAGCTTTCTTT.

In this sample, this clonotype turned up many times. This chain connects TRBV12-3 or TRBV12-4 to TRBJ2-4, with 9 positions matching TRBD1. This CDR3 spans 17 amino acids. The V and J ends lost 6 bases and 2 bases, in that order; junction bases with no gene match: 11. CDR3 sequence (DNA): TGTGCCAGCAGACAAGCCACAGGGGGCGCGACCAAAAACATTCAGTACTTC. Translation gives CASRQATGGATKNIQYF.

V is TRBV6-5 and J is TRBJ1-3; 7 positions agree with TRBD1. With V trimmed by 6 bases and J by 5 bases, 4 bases remained unmatched. Germline V CDR1 and CDR2: MNHEY, SVGAGI. The CDR3 has 13 amino acids. In DNA, the CDR3 is TGTGCCAGCAGATGGGACAGTAGAAACACCATATATTTT. This gives the protein CASRWDSRNTIYF.

This clonotype has ten or more counts. The chain joins TRBV11-2 to TRBJ2-1, with 7 positions matching TRBD2. The CDR3 is 17 residues long. Trimming at V came to 1 base and at J to 0 bases, leaving 6 bases not matched to a gene. Germline values: CDR1 SGHAT, CDR2 FQNNGV. The CDR3 spells CASSLGAGRVSYNEQFF. The CDR3 coding sequence is TGTGCCAGCAGCTTAGGAGCTGGGAGGGTCTCCTACAATGAGCAGTTCTTC.

V is TRBV19 and J is TRBJ1-2; no firm D call. Germline V gene data show CDR1 as LNHDA and CDR2 as SQIVND (reference sequence). V gave up 4 bases and J gave up 6 bases, with 12 bases separating them. The CDR3 spans 13 residues. The CDR3 here is CASSKALAHGYTF. The CDR3 DNA sequence: TGTGCCAGTAGTAAGGCCCTTGCCCATGGCTACACCTTC.

This clonotype occurred many times. This chain links TRBV29-1 with TRBJ2-7; TRBD1 is a possible D gene (6 bases). This CDR3 spans 16 amino acids. Germline values: CDR1 SQVTM, CDR2 ANQGSEA. Trimming took off 1 base at V and 2 bases at J, with 18 bases between the two ends. The CDR3 is CSVEGFSGQSTYEQYF. In nucleotides, the CDR3 is TGCAGCGTTGAAGGGTTTAGTGGACAGAGCACCTACGAGCAGTACTTC.

This clonotype was counted between two and nine times. The CDR3 loop is CASAPTGWGNQPQHF. Written as DNA, the CDR3 is TGTGCCAGTGCTCCAACCGGGTGGGGCAATCAGCCCCAGCATTTT. The gene calls are TRBV19 and TRBJ1-5; D is undetermined. The germline gives CDR1 LNHDA, CDR2 SQIVND (reference sequence). The CDR3 runs to 15 residues. V dropped 8 bases and J dropped 2 bases, with 16 bases sitting between them.

This clonotype occurred many times. This chain links TRBV29-1 with TRBJ1-1; D ambiguous. The CDR3 is 11 amino acids. The germline V and J ends were trimmed by 7 bases and 1 base, with 7 bases remaining between them. Germline V gene lookup returns CDR1 SQVTM and CDR2 ANQGSEA. The CDR3 sequence is CSGQENTEAFF. The CDR3 DNA is TGCAGCGGGCAAGAGAACACTGAAGCTTTCTTT.

The chain links TRBV3-1 to TRBJ2-6; D possibly corresponds to TRBD2 (7 bases). With 3 bases removed from V and 3 bases from J, the gap between germline ends came to 18 bases. The CDR3 length is 18 residues. Germline assignment: CDR1 LGHDT and CDR2 YNNKEL (reference sequence). CDR3 sequence reads: CASSQGLPQGGGANVLTF. For the CDR3, the DNA is TGTGCCAGCAGCCAGGGACTACCACAAGGGGGTGGGGCCAACGTCCTGACTTTC.

This clonotype was seen more than once but under ten times. V usage is TRBV30 and J usage is TRBJ2-2; D is possibly TRBD2 (6 bases). The length of the CDR3 is 14 residues. Germline V gene sequence: CDR1 GTSNPN, CDR2 SVGIG (reference sequence). V was pared by 3 bases and J by 1 base, with 9 bases between. CDR3 coding DNA: TGTGCCTGGAGGGACGGGAGGAACACCGGGGAGCTGTTTTTT. Its protein product is CAWRDGRNTGELFF.

This clonotype occurred a few times. This rearrangement joins TRBV20-1 to TRBJ1-1, with TRBD1 identical over 9 bases. This CDR3 is built from 14 residues. Germline loops: CDR1 DFQATT, CDR2 SNEGSKA (reference sequence). J gave up 5 bases and V 5 bases, and 9 bases lay outside the gene matches. In DNA form, the CDR3 reads TGCAGTGCTCGTATAACAGGGGGCTGGACTGAAGCTTTCTTT. Translated, it gives CSARITGGWTEAFF.

In this sample, this clonotype turned up many times. The rearrangement joins TRBV29-1 to TRBJ2-1, with D uncertain. Germline CDR1 is SQVTM and CDR2 is ANQGSEA. CDR3 length: 12 residues. Trimming removed 6 bases at V and 6 bases at J, with 12 bases between. The CDR3 DNA reads as TGCAGCGTCAAAATGCGCGCCAATGAGCAGTTCTTC. Translating it yields CSVKMRANEQFF.

The V and J genes are TRBV14 and TRBJ2-3; 7 bases line up with TRBD1. The CDR3 totals 16 residues. After removal of 0 bases from V and 3 bases from J, the junction contained 6 bases not matched to a gene. Looked up from germline, CDR1 is SGHDN and CDR2 is FVKESK. CDR3: CASSQDKTGTTDTQYF. The DNA of the CDR3 is TGTGCCAGCAGCCAAGATAAGACAGGGACGACAGATACGCAGTATTTT.

This clonotype was seen a handful of times. The CDR3 region has the DNA TGCAGCGTTGAGATAGCGGGGGCCTCAGAGACCCAGTACTTC. Translation gives CSVEIAGASETQYF. V and J are TRBV29-1 and TRBJ2-5; 9 bases agree with TRBD2. J was trimmed by 4 bases and V by 3 bases; bases with no gene match: 6. CDR1 and CDR2 from the germline V gene are SQVTM and ANQGSEA. The CDR3 consists of 14 residues.

This clonotype was detected only a few times. The V gene is TRBV29-1, the J gene TRBJ2-3; D possibly matches TRBD1 or TRBD2 (6 bases each). Trimming took 2 bases from V and 1 from J, leaving 10 bases between them. CDR3 length: 14 amino acids. The germline V gene has CDR1 SQVTM and CDR2 ANQGSEA. CDR3 in DNA: TGCAGCGTTGAACCCGGGGGCGGCACAGATACGCAGTATTTT. It is translated as CSVEPGGGTDTQYF.

This clonotype was recorded a few times. The V gene is TRBV6-2 or TRBV6-3, the J gene TRBJ1-1; 9 nucleotides agree with TRBD1. V lost 5 bases, J lost 5 bases, and 6 bases stayed unmatched. This CDR3 has 14 amino acids. Germline V gene lookup returns CDR1 MNHEY and CDR2 SVGEGT. Here the CDR3 DNA reads TGTGCCAGCAGTCTCGGACAGGGGAGGACTGAAGCTTTCTTT. Its protein product is CASSLGQGRTEAFF.

J is TRBJ2-1 and V is TRBV3-1, with a tentative D call TRBD1 (6 bases). From germline, CDR1 is LGHDT and CDR2 YNNKEL (reference sequence). V lost 3 bases to trimming and J lost 3 bases, with 12 bases between them. This CDR3 is 15 amino acids long. The CDR3 region is CASSHQTGLYNEQFF. CDR3 in DNA: TGTGCCAGCAGCCACCAAACAGGGCTCTACAATGAGCAGTTCTTC.

Concerning this clonotype itself: This clone may be a read error of a much larger clone one base away. The V gene is TRBV19, the J gene TRBJ2-1, with a possible D match to TRBD1 (6 bases). The CDR3 contains 16 residues. Germline CDR1 reads LNHDA; CDR2 reads SQIVND (reference sequence). V shed 6 bases and J shed 3 bases, with 18 bases lying between them. The CDR3 DNA follows: TGTGCCAGTAGAACCGGGACACTAGAAGACTACAATGAGCAGTTCTTC. Translation gives CASRTGTLEDYNEQFF.

As concerns this clonotype: A much larger clone is a single base away; this may be a read error. V usage is TRBV5-1 and J usage is TRBJ2-3; 9 bases line up with TRBD2. V gave up 3 bases and J gave up 4 bases; unmatched junction bases: 6. This CDR3 spans 15 amino acids. Germline CDR1 SGHRS, CDR2 YFSETQ. Here the CDR3 DNA reads TGCGCCAGCAGCTGGGGGACTAGCACACCAGATACGCAGTATTTT. As protein: CASSWGTSTPDTQYF.

This clonotype appeared many times. This chain links TRBV12-3 or TRBV12-4 with TRBJ1-5, with 9 nucleotides matching TRBD1. The CDR3 contains 16 residues. V gave up 6 bases and J gave up 1 base; unmatched junction bases: 7. The CDR3, as DNA: TGTGCCAGCAGCCACGGGACAGGGCGGAGCAATCAGCCCCAGCATTTT. Its protein product is CASSHGTGRSNQPQHF.

This clonotype was found many times. The V gene is TRBV20-1, the J gene TRBJ2-1; D call uncertain. CDR3 length: 14 residues. Germline-derived CDR1 and CDR2 are DFQATT and SNEGSKA (reference sequence). The V end lost 3 bases, the J end lost 5 bases, and 14 bases lay between the germline ends. CDR3 nucleotides: TGCAGTGCTAGTCCATTGCGGAAACACAATGAGCAGTTCTTC. Protein: CSASPLRKHNEQFF.

CDR3 residues: CATSEGTSGGTYNEQFF. As DNA, the CDR3 is TGTGCCACCAGTGAGGGGACTAGCGGGGGTACCTACAATGAGCAGTTCTTC. The chain carries TRBV24-1 and TRBJ2-1, with TRBD2 matching over 14 bases. Germline V CDR1 and CDR2: KGHDR, SFDVKD. V lost 4 bases, J lost 2 bases, and 3 bases stayed unmatched. The CDR3 spans 17 residues.

This clonotype has ten or more counts. V gene TRBV2 combines with J gene TRBJ1-1; tentatively, D is TRBD1 (5 bases). This CDR3 is 13 amino acids long. CDR1 SNHLY and CDR2 FYNNEI come from the germline V gene. V lost 7 bases and J 4 bases, leaving 13 bases between the germline ends. The CDR3 sequence is CASTRGRVTEAFF. The CDR3 DNA sequence: TGTGCCAGCACCCGGGGACGAGTCACTGAAGCTTTCTTT.